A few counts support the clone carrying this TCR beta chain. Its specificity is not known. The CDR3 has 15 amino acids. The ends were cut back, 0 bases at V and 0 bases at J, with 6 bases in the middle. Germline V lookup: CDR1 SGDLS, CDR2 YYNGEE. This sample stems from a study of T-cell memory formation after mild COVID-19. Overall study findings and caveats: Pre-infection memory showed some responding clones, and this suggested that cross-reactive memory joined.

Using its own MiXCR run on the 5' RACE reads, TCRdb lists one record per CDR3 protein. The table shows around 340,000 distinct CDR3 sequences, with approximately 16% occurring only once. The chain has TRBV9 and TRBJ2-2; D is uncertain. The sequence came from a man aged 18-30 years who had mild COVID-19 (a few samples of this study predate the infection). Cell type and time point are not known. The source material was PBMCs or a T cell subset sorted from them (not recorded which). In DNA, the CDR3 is TGTGCCAGCAGCGTAGACGGGTCGAACACCGGGGAGCTGTTTTTT. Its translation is CASSVDGSNTGELFF.